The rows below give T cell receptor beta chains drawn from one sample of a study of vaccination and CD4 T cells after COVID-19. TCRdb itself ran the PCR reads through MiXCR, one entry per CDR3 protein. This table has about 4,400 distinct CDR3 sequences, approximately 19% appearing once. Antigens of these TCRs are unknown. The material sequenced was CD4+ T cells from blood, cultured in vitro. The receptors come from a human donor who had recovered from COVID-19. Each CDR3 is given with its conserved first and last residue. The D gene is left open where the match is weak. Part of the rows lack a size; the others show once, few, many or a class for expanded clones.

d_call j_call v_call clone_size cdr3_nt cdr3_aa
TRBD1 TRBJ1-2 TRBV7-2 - TGTGCCAGCAGCCCTAGGGTGGACAGGGGTGGCTACACCTTC CASSPRVDRGGYTF
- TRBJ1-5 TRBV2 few TGTGCCAGCGGCCGGGACACCAATCAGCCCCAGCATTTT CASGRDTNQPQHF
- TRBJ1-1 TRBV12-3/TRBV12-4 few TGTGCCAGCAGTTTACTGCTACAGGGCCCAGCTTTCTTT CASSLLLQGPAFF
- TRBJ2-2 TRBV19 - TGTGCCAGTAGTCTCGTTTTTCCAGGATGGGGGGATGGAGGGGAGCTGTTTTTT CASSLVFPGWGDGGELFF
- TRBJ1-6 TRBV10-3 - TGTGCCATCACGCGGGACTTAAGTTCACCCCTCCACTTT CAITRDLSSPLHF
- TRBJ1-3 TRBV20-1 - TGCAGTGCTATGGAAAACACCATATATTTT CSAMENTIYF
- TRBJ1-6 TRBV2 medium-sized TGTGCCAGCAGTGAAATCCGGGGAGCCTATAATTCACCCCTCCACTTT CASSEIRGAYNSPLHF
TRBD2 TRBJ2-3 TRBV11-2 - TGTGCCAGCAGTACACTAGCGGGGGGGGGAGATACGCAGTATTTT CASSTLAGGGDTQYF
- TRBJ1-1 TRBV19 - TGTGCCAGTAGAGTCATCGCCCGACACCGTAGGACTGAAGCTTTCTTT CASRVIARHRRTEAFF
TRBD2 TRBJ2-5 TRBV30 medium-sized TGTGCCTGGAGTATGATAGCGGGGGCAGAGACCCAGTACTTC CAWSMIAGAETQYF
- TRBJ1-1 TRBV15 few TGTGCCACCAGCAGACCGGCAGAGAACACTGAAGCTTTCTTT CATSRPAENTEAFF
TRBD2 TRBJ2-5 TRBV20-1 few TGCAGTGCTAGTCTAGCGGGGTACCAAGAGACCCAGTACTTC CSASLAGYQETQYF
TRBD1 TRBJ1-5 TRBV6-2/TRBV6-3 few TGTGCCAGCAGAAGCCGGGACAGGGAGGCCCAGGCCCAGCATTTT CASRSRDREAQAQHF
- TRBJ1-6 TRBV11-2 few TGTGCCAGCAGCCCGAACCCGGGAAGGGGTTCACCCCTCCACTTT CASSPNPGRGSPLHF
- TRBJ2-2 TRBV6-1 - TGTGCCAGCAGTGAGTTCGGGGTGGGAACCGGGGAGCTGTTTTTT CASSEFGVGTGELFF
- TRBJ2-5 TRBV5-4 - TGTGCCAGCAGCGTGTGGACCCAAGAGACCCAGTACTTC CASSVWTQETQYF
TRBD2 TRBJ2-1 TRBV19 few TGTGCCAGTAGTATTCTCCGCGGGGGAACTTACAATGAGCAGTTCTTC CASSILRGGTYNEQFF
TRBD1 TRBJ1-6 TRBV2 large TGTGCCAGCAGACTCGGGACAGAGAATTGGTCCCTCCACTTT CASRLGTENWSLHF
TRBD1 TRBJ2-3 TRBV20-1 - TGCAGTGCCCTCCGGGTGTCAGGGGGCATGACAGATACGCAGTATTTT CSALRVSGGMTDTQYF
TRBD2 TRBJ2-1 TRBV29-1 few TGCAGCGTTGAAGATCCCGGTGCGGGGGGGCGATTCTTC CSVEDPGAGGRFF
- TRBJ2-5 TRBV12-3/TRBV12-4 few TGTGCCAGCAGTGCCCAAGAGACCCAGTACTTC CASSAQETQYF
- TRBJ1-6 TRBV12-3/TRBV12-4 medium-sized TGTGCCAGCAGTTTAGGGACAAAAGATTCACCCCTCCACTTT CASSLGTKDSPLHF
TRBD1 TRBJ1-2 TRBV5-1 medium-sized TGCGCCAGCAGCTTGACAGGGGGTGTTGAGGGCTACACCTTC CASSLTGGVEGYTF
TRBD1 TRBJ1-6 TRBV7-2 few TGTGCCAGCAGCTTGGCCTGGGACAGGCTTAATTCACCCCTCCACTTT CASSLAWDRLNSPLHF
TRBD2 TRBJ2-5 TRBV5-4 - TGTGCCAGCAGCTTGGAGGGACTAGGGGAAGAGACCCAGTACTTC CASSLEGLGEETQYF
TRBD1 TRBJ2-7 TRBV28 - TGTGCCAGCAAACAGGGGGACTACGAGCAGTACTTC CASKQGDYEQYF
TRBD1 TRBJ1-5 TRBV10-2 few TGCGCCAGCGGAACAGGGGAGACGGGCAATCAGCCCCAGCATTTT CASGTGETGNQPQHF
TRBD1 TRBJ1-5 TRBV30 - TGTGCCTGGAGTCCCGGGACAGGGGATCGGCCCCAGCATTTT CAWSPGTGDRPQHF
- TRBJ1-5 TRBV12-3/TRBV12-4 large TGTGCCAGCAGTTTACAGGTCAGCAATCAGCCCCAGCATTTT CASSLQVSNQPQHF
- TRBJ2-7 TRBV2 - TGTGCCAGCAGACACCGGGACAACTCCTACGAGCAGTACTTC CASRHRDNSYEQYF
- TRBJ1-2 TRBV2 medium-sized TGTGCCAGCAGTCAGAGGGTATATAATGGCTACACCTTC CASSQRVYNGYTF
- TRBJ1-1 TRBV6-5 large TGTGCCAGCAGTTACGGGAGCACTGAAGCTTTCTTT CASSYGSTEAFF
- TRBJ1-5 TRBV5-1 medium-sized TGCGCCAGCAGCCCGGGACATCAAAATCAGCCCCAGCATTTT CASSPGHQNQPQHF
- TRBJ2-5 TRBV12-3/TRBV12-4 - TGTGCCAGCAGTTTAGTCGGCGGAGAGACCCAGTACTTC CASSLVGGETQYF
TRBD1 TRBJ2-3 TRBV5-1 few TGCGCCAGCAGCTTAGGGGACAGGGGAACAGATACGCAGTATTTT CASSLGDRGTDTQYF
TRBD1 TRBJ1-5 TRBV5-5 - TGTGCCAGCAGCTCCGGGACAGGGGGTGGTCAGCCCCAGCATTTT CASSSGTGGGQPQHF